The 22 T cell receptor beta chains below come from one sample, sequenced in a study of technical replicates of blood from a few donors (dated by TCRdb to between 2016 and 2019). Receptors were amplified or captured by the immunoSEQ multiplex PCR assay. TCRdb took over this immuneACCESS table, retaining in-frame rearrangements with V and J assigned. Such tables are incomplete; in checked studies, under half of the missing clones stem from an unresolved V gene, and the remainder is unexplained. In this sample the table shows tens of thousands of clones, about 93% of which occur a single time. Over 0.25% of the sample is in the top ten clones. Sequencing was carried out using T cells isolated from PBMCs. These receptors all come from a human donor in good health.

This chain joins TRBV19 and TRBJ1-1, with D hard to call. CDR3 length: 17 amino acids. The V and J ends lost 6 bases and 1 base respectively, with 21 bases between them. The germline CDR1 and CDR2 sequences are LNHDA and SQIVND (reference sequence). CDR3 bases: TGTGCCAGTAGATCCGATGTGTGGGGAGCGCCGAACACTGAAGCTTTCTTT. Protein: CASRSDVWGAPNTEAFF.

This chain uses TRBV19 with TRBJ1-5; D is perhaps TRBD1 (5 bases). Germline V CDR1 and CDR2: LNHDA, SQIVND (reference sequence). This CDR3 has 15 amino acids. V lost 5 bases to trimming and J lost 3 bases, with 14 bases between them. The CDR3 reads CASSVQGGNNQPQHF. The CDR3 DNA follows: TGTGCCAGTAGTGTCCAGGGAGGAAACAATCAGCCCCAGCATTTT. The variable domain in full, with the rest retrieved from reference TRBV19 and TRBJ1-5, is DGGITQSPKYLFRKEGQNVTLSCEQNLNHDAMYWYRQDPGQGLRLIYYSQIVNDFQKGDIAEGYSVSREKKESFPLTVTSAQKNPTAFYLCASSVQGGNNQPQHFGDGTRLSIL.

The chain couples TRBV10-3 to TRBJ2-2; D perhaps matches TRBD2 (5 bases). The V gene lost 6 bases and the J gene lost 6 bases, with 11 bases spanning the gap. In germline, CDR1 is ENHRY, CDR2 SYGVKD. The CDR3 covers 13 residues. The CDR3 loop reads CAISEKEAGELFF. CDR3 nucleotide sequence: TGTGCCATCAGCGAGAAGGAGGCCGGGGAGCTGTTTTTT.

The chain recombines TRBV7-9 with TRBJ2-7, with 8 bases fitting TRBD2. There are 13 residues in the CDR3. With 5 bases clipped from V and 2 bases from J, the junction kept 2 bases outside the gene matches. The germline V gene encodes CDR1 SEHNR and CDR2 FQNEAQ (reference sequence). CDR3 coding DNA: TGTGCCAGCAGCCCGACTAGCGCCTACGAGCAGTACTTC. The encoded protein is CASSPTSAYEQYF.

This sequence joins TRBV28 and TRBJ2-7; 15 nucleotides agree with TRBD2. CDR3 length: 16 residues. Germline assignment: CDR1 MDHEN and CDR2 SYDVKM. V gave up 5 bases and J gave up 5 bases; unmatched junction bases: 7. This CDR3 is CASSPAGLAGGDEQYF. As DNA, the CDR3 is TGTGCCAGCAGTCCAGCAGGACTAGCGGGAGGGGACGAGCAGTACTTC.

The V gene is TRBV18, the J gene TRBJ1-2; D gene unclear. Trimming pared 3 bases from V and 3 bases from J, leaving 11 bases between. CDR3 length: 14 amino acids. The germline CDR1 and CDR2 sequences are KGHSH and LQKENI. The CDR3 DNA reads TGTGCCAGCTCACCGACATACAGTGACTATGGCTACACCTTC. Its protein is CASSPTYSDYGYTF. The full variable domain, with the rest looked up from reference TRBV18 and TRBJ1-2, is NAGVMQNPRHLVRRRGQEARLRCSPMKGHSHVYWYRQLPEEGLKFMVYLQKENIIDESGMPKERFSAEFPKEGPSILRIQQVVRGDSAAYFCASSPTYSDYGYTFGSGTRLTVV.

The chain recombines TRBV19 with TRBJ1-6; D uncertain. V gave up 6 bases and J gave up 7 bases, with 16 bases separating them. Germline V gene lookup returns CDR1 LNHDA and CDR2 SQIVND (reference sequence). This CDR3 region has 15 residues. The CDR3 spells CASRLGRTANSPLHF. CDR3 in DNA: TGTGCCAGTAGACTAGGACGCACAGCCAATTCACCCCTCCACTTT.

The J gene is TRBJ2-1, the V gene TRBV11-2; D not certain. Germline values: CDR1 SGHAT, CDR2 FQNNGV. The V end lost 8 bases, the J end lost 4 bases, and 9 bases lay between the germline ends. CDR3 length equals 12 residues. For the CDR3, the DNA is TGTGCCAGCCACGGTGCGTACAATGAGCAGTTCTTC. Its translation: CASHGAYNEQFF.

The chain joins TRBV7-9 to TRBJ1-2; D unclear. V was shortened by 3 bases and J by 4 bases, with 15 bases between the two germline ends. The germline V gene encodes CDR1 SEHNR and CDR2 FQNEAQ (reference sequence). The CDR3 runs 15 residues. CDR3 protein: CASSLGTTLLYGYTF. The DNA of the CDR3 is TGTGCCAGCAGCTTGGGCACGACCCTACTCTATGGCTACACCTTC.

A single count supports this clone. This chain links TRBV18 with TRBJ1-1, with D possibly matching TRBD1 (5 bases). Trimming left V 3 bases short and J 4 bases short, with 18 bases between. Germline values: CDR1 KGHSH, CDR2 LQKENI. This CDR3 has 16 amino acids. The CDR3 loop reads CASSPSAVGGGTEAFF. The CDR3 DNA reads as TGTGCCAGCTCACCCTCGGCAGTCGGGGGTGGCACTGAAGCTTTCTTT.

The chain couples TRBV6-5 to TRBJ1-2; TRBD1 matches at 7 bases. This CDR3 is built from 15 residues. V lost 2 bases to trimming and J lost 4 bases; unmatched junction nucleotides: 7. CDR1 MNHEY and CDR2 SVGAGI come from the germline V gene. CDR3 residues: CASSYGEQGSYGYTF. The CDR3 nucleotides read TGTGCCAGCAGTTACGGCGAACAGGGGAGCTATGGCTACACCTTC.

The CDR3 is CASSLTSGRKETQYF. DNA of the CDR3: TGTGCCAGCAGTTTGACTAGCGGGAGAAAAGAGACCCAGTACTTC. The chain recombines TRBV27 with TRBJ2-5, with 12 bases fitting TRBD2. CDR1 MNHEY and CDR2 SMNVEV come from the germline V gene (reference sequence). Trimming cost V 3 bases and J 3 bases; bases outside gene matches: 2. This CDR3 contains 15 residues.

The V and J genes are TRBV13 and TRBJ1-2, with TRBD1 identical over 9 bases. Germline assignment: CDR1 PRHDT and CDR2 FYEKMQ (reference sequence). V shed 4 bases and J 3 bases; nucleotides not matched to a gene: 3. The CDR3 length is 14 residues. The DNA of the CDR3 is TGTGCCAGCAGCTCGGGACAGGGTCACTATGGCTACACCTTC. This sequence encodes CASSSGQGHYGYTF.

The chain uses TRBV19 and TRBJ2-5, with 7 positions matching TRBD2. CDR3 length equals 16 residues. V dropped 3 bases and J dropped 3; count of bases not matched to a gene: 10. Germline CDR1 reads LNHDA; CDR2 reads SQIVND (reference sequence). CDR3: CASSIERGTNKETQYF. CDR3 nucleotides: TGTGCCAGTAGTATCGAGCGCGGGACTAACAAAGAGACCCAGTACTTC.

The V and J genes are TRBV25-1 and TRBJ2-1; 8 bases map to TRBD2. Germline trimming cut 6 bases from V and 1 base from J; bases unmatched to any gene: 5. Germline values: CDR1 MGHDK, CDR2 SYGVNS. The CDR3 has 15 residues. The CDR3 sequence is CASRLSGSSYNEQFF. The CDR3 nucleotides are TGTGCCAGCAGGCTAAGCGGGAGTTCCTACAATGAGCAGTTCTTC.

This clone has more than one count but fewer than ten. The chain recombines TRBV28 with TRBJ1-5, with TRBD1 matching over 9 bases. The junction had 9 bases not matched to a gene; V was cut back by 8 bases and J by 4 bases. The germline CDR1 and CDR2 sequences are MDHEN and SYDVKM. CDR3 length: 15 amino acids. This CDR3 is CASQPPGQGNQPQHF. The CDR3 bases are TGTGCCAGCCAACCCCCGGGACAGGGAAATCAGCCCCAGCATTTT.

This chain uses TRBV7-2 with TRBJ1-1; D not certain. Germline V gene lookup returns CDR1 SGHTA and CDR2 FQGNSA. The CDR3 covers 12 residues. V lost 5 bases to trimming and J lost 6 bases, with 10 bases between them. DNA for the CDR3: TGTGCCAGCAGCCACTTCGGGGCTGAAGCTTTCTTT. Translation gives CASSHFGAEAFF. Using reference TRBV7-2 and TRBJ1-1 for the parts outside the CDR3, the full variable domain is GAGVSQSPSNKVTEKGKDVELRCDPISGHTALYWYRQSLGQGLEFLIYFQGNSAPDKSGLPSDRFSAERTGGSVSTLTIQRTQQEDSAVYLCASSHFGAEAFFGQGTRLTVV.

The V gene is TRBV2, the J gene TRBJ2-5, with a tentative D call TRBD2 (5 bases). The germline V gene has CDR1 SNHLY and CDR2 FYNNEI. The V end lost 7 bases, the J end lost 1 base, and 10 bases lay between the germline ends. CDR3 length equals 13 residues. The CDR3 region has the DNA TGTGCCAGCAATTTGCGGGTCCAAGAGACCCAGTACTTC. Protein product: CASNLRVQETQYF.

V gene TRBV4-2 combines with J gene TRBJ2-2; TRBD1 might be the D (6 bases). Trimming shortened V by 1 base and J by 1 base, and 10 bases separated the two germline ends. The CDR3 sequence is 16 residues long. Germline CDR1 reads LGHNA; CDR2 reads YNFKEQ. As DNA, the CDR3 is TGTGCCAGCAGCCAAGGATCGGGACAGAACACCGGGGAGCTGTTTTTT. Translating it yields CASSQGSGQNTGELFF.

V is TRBV13 and J is TRBJ2-5; a possible D gene is TRBD2 (6 bases). The CDR3 is 15 amino acids. Per the germline V gene, CDR1 is PRHDT and CDR2 is FYEKMQ (reference sequence). The V gene lost 0 bases and the J gene lost 2 bases, with 10 bases spanning the gap. The CDR3 DNA follows: TGTGCCAGCAGCTTAGGTGTGGGGGGTCAAGAGACCCAGTACTTC. Protein: CASSLGVGGQETQYF.

The V call is TRBV4-1, the J call TRBJ1-5; 7 positions agree with TRBD1. CDR1 is MGHRA and CDR2 is YSYEKL in the germline V gene. The CDR3 covers 16 residues. V was pared by 1 base and J by 3 bases, with 6 bases of the junction left unmatched. In nucleotides, the CDR3 is TGCGCCAGCAGCCAAGTGGTAAGGGGGCTCAATCAGCCCCAGCATTTT. Protein product: CASSQVVRGLNQPQHF.

The chain joins TRBV28 to TRBJ2-1, with a possible D match to TRBD1 (6 bases). The CDR3 is 16 residues long. Germline CDR1 is MDHEN and CDR2 is SYDVKM. Trimming shortened V by 5 bases and J by 2 bases, and 16 bases separated the two germline ends. The CDR3 protein is CASSPPQGGTYNEQFF. CDR3 coding DNA: TGTGCCAGCAGTCCACCACAGGGCGGAACCTACAATGAGCAGTTCTTC.